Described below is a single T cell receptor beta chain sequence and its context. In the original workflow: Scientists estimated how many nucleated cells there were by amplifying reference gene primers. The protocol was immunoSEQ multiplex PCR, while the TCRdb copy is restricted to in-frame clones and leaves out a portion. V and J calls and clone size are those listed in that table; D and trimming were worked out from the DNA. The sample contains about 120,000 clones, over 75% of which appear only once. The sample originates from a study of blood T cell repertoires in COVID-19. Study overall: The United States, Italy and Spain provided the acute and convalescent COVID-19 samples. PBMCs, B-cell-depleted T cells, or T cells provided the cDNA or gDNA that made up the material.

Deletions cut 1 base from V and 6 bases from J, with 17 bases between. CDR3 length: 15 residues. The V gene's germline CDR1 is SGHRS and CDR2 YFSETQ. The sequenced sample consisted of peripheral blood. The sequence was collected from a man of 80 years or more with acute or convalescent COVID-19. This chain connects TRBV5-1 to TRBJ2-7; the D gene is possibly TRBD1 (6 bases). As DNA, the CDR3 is TGCGCCAGCAGCTTGTCCGGGCAGGGGCAGGGCGAGCAGTACTTC. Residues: CASSLSGQGQGEQYF.